The next 25 T cell receptor beta chains were all read from a single sample in a study of cytomegalovirus exposure and HLA in healthy donors. Amplification used 60 Vbeta primers and 13 Jbeta primers. TCRdb keeps only in-frame clones here, not all; method: immunoSEQ multiplex PCR. Of fewer than 80,000 clones in the sample, roughly 71% were seen once. The sequenced sample consisted of PBMCs. These receptor sequences come from a woman aged 60-75 years in good health and CMV-seropositive.

V gene TRBV6-6 combines with J gene TRBJ1-3; D unclear. The length of the CDR3 is 15 residues. V gave up 2 bases and J gave up 2 bases, with 10 bases separating them. The germline CDR1 and CDR2 sequences are MNHNY and SVGAGI (reference sequence). The CDR3 nucleotides read TGTGCCAGCAGTTACGGAAAAGCGGCTGGAAACACCATATATTTT. Translated, it gives CASSYGKAAGNTIYF.

The chain combines TRBV5-4 with TRBJ2-1; 8 nucleotides agree with TRBD2. This CDR3 has 13 residues. CDR1 is SGHNT, CDR2 YYREEE, per germline (reference sequence). V lost 7 bases and J lost 1; bases outside the gene matches: 1. DNA of the CDR3: TGTGCCAGCGCGGGGGGTTCCTACAATGAGCAGTTCTTC. This encodes CASAGGSYNEQFF.

The sample holds a few counts of this clone. The chain is built from TRBV7-6 and TRBJ2-7, with a tentative D call TRBD2 (5 bases). V shed 3 bases and J shed 0 bases, with 9 bases lying between them. The CDR3 is 14 residues long. CDR1 is SGHVS and CDR2 is FNYEAQ in the germline V gene. The CDR3 bases are TGTGCCAGCAGCTTTGCACTAGGCTCCTACGAGCAGTACTTC. Its protein product is CASSFALGSYEQYF.

The chain uses TRBV7-2 and TRBJ1-2, with 9 bases matching TRBD1. The trim removed 1 base at V and 4 bases at J, leaving 7 bases unmatched. In germline, CDR1 is SGHTA, CDR2 FQGNSA. CDR3 length equals 16 residues. CDR3 residues: CASSLGGGQGVYGYTF. The CDR3 DNA is TGTGCCAGCAGCTTAGGAGGGGGACAGGGCGTCTATGGCTACACCTTC.

The V call is TRBV6-1, the J call TRBJ1-3; tentatively, D is TRBD1 (6 bases). Germline values: CDR1 MNHNS, CDR2 SASEGT. V was trimmed by 6 bases and J by 7 bases, leaving 19 bases between them. CDR3 length: 15 amino acids. CDR3 sequence (DNA): TGTGCCAGCAGGGCCCCAGGGGCTCTGGTCAACACCATATATTTT. Translation gives CASRAPGALVNTIYF.

With regard to this clone: At one boundary the junction diverges from the germline segment, which might be a read error. J is TRBJ1-2 and V is TRBV7-2; D uncertain. Germline assignment: CDR1 SGHTA and CDR2 FQGNSA. The CDR3 sequence is 11 residues long. CDR3 amino acids: CASSLGHRRSF. CDR3 nucleotides: TGTGCCAGCAGCTTAGGACACAGAAGATCCTTC. Using reference TRBV7-2 and TRBJ1-2 for the parts outside the CDR3, the full variable domain is GAGVSQSPSNKVTEKGKDVELRCDPISGHTALYWYRQSLGQGLEFLIYFQGNSAPDKSGLPSDRFSAERTGGSVSTLTIQRTQQEDSAVYLCASSLGHRRSFGSGTRLTVV.

V gene TRBV4-1 combines with J gene TRBJ2-6; TRBD2 is a possible D gene (7 bases). Per germline, CDR1 MGHRA and CDR2 YSYEKL. This CDR3 is 17 amino acids long. V shed 2 bases and J shed 0 bases, with 11 bases lying between them. CDR3 DNA sequence: TGCGCCAGCAGCCAACAGGGAGGGGGCTCTGGGGCCAACGTCCTGACTTTC. It translates to CASSQQGGGSGANVLTF.

The chain has TRBV7-8 and TRBJ1-2; 11 bases are a match to TRBD1. V trimming: 4 bases; J trimming: 8 bases; junction bases outside the gene matches: 6. Germline V gene lookup returns CDR1 SGHVS and CDR2 FQNEAQ. The CDR3 is 14 amino acids. CDR3 DNA sequence: TGTGCCAGCAGCTCAAGGACAGGGGGCCCAGGCTACACCTTC. Its translation: CASSSRTGGPGYTF.

V is TRBV15 and J is TRBJ2-7, with TRBD1 matching 9 bases. This CDR3 comprises 14 residues. V lost 5 bases and J lost 3; bases outside the gene matches: 5. CDR1 and CDR2 (germline): LNHNV, YYDKDF (reference sequence). The CDR3 sequence is CATSSTGGRYEQYF. The CDR3 DNA reads as TGTGCCACCAGCTCGACAGGGGGACGCTACGAGCAGTACTTC.

The chain is built from TRBV5-5 and TRBJ1-1; no reliable D call. Trimming shortened V by 2 bases and J by 5 bases, and 10 bases separated the two germline ends. Looked up from germline, CDR1 is SGHKS and CDR2 is YYEKEE (reference sequence). The CDR3 runs 13 residues. In DNA, the CDR3 is TGTGCCAGCAGCTTCGTACCAGGTACTGAAGCTTTCTTT. Translation gives CASSFVPGTEAFF.

The rearrangement joins TRBV9 to TRBJ2-3, with D possibly TRBD2 on 6 matching bases. V lost 7 bases and J lost 3, with 15 bases in between. Germline lookup yields CDR1 SGDLS and CDR2 YYNGEE. The CDR3 extends over 14 amino acids. This CDR3 reads CASSKGGLTDTQYF. The DNA of the CDR3 is TGTGCCAGCTCCAAGGGAGGTTTAACAGATACGCAGTATTTT. Based on the CDR3 plus reference TRBV9 and TRBJ2-3, the full variable domain is DSGVTQTPKHLITATGQRVTLRCSPRSGDLSVYWYQQSLDQGLQFLIQYYNGEERAKGNILERFSAQQFPDLHSELNLSSLELGDSALYFCASSKGGLTDTQYFGPGTRLTVL.

The chain joins TRBV6-5 to TRBJ2-7; D unresolved. Germline V gene sequence: CDR1 MNHEY, CDR2 SVGAGI. This CDR3 is 12 amino acids long. V lost 4 bases, J lost 2 bases, and 6 bases lay in between. CDR3 sequence: CASSSQTYEQYF. CDR3 nucleotides: TGTGCCAGCAGTTCACAGACCTACGAGCAGTACTTC.

This clone was detected only once. The rearrangement joins TRBV4-1 to TRBJ1-2; no clear D. The CDR3 has 15 amino acids. CDR1 is MGHRA and CDR2 is YSYEKL in the germline V gene. V lost 5 bases and J lost 0, with 13 bases in between. CDR3 loop: CASSYPGTSNYGYTF. In nucleotides, the CDR3 is TGCGCCAGCAGCTATCCGGGTACCTCTAACTATGGCTACACCTTC.

The chain carries TRBV5-5 and TRBJ2-7, with TRBD1 matching over 7 bases. This CDR3 spans 14 amino acids. The germline V gene encodes CDR1 SGHKS and CDR2 YYEKEE (reference sequence). Trimming at V came to 2 bases and at J to 0 bases, leaving 2 bases not matched to a gene. The CDR3 nucleotides are TGTGCCAGCAGCTTAGACAGGGACTCCTACGAGCAGTACTTC. Its translation is CASSLDRDSYEQYF.

Notes on this clone: Other DNA variants within this sample encode the same CDR3. The chain couples TRBV5-1 to TRBJ2-1, with 8 bases matching TRBD1. This CDR3 comprises 14 residues. The V segment lost 2 bases and the J segment 6 bases; nucleotides outside the gene matches: 4. Germline CDR1 reads SGHRS; CDR2 reads YFSETQ. The CDR3, as DNA: TGCGCCAGCAGCTTAACCGGGACAGGCAATGAGCAGTTCTTC. Its protein is CASSLTGTGNEQFF.

The chain recombines TRBV11-2 with TRBJ1-1, with TRBD1 matching over 10 bases. V lost 6 bases to trimming and J lost 4 bases; unmatched junction nucleotides: 8. The CDR3 consists of 15 residues. Germline CDR1 SGHAT, CDR2 FQNNGV. CDR3 nucleotides: TGTGCCAGCAGTCCGTGGACAGGGGGAAGCACTGAAGCTTTCTTT. Encoded protein: CASSPWTGGSTEAFF.

The CDR3 DNA reads TGTGCCAGTAGGGACAGGGAGCACACCGGGGAGCTGTTTTTT. Its protein is CASRDREHTGELFF. The chain recombines TRBV19 with TRBJ2-2; 8 bases fit TRBD1. Germline V gene lookup returns CDR1 LNHDA and CDR2 SQIVND (reference sequence). The V segment lost 6 bases and the J segment 3 bases; nucleotides outside the gene matches: 3. The CDR3 is 14 amino acids.

By frequency in the sample, this clone is medium-sized. The CDR3 sequence is CASSPTSGGQETQYF. In nucleotides, the CDR3 is TGTGCCAGCAGCCCGACTAGCGGGGGGCAAGAGACCCAGTACTTC. This rearrangement joins TRBV7-9 to TRBJ2-5; 13 bases agree with TRBD2. The V gene end was trimmed by 5 bases and the J gene end by 2 bases; junction bases not matched to a gene: 2. The germline CDR1 and CDR2 sequences are SEHNR and FQNEAQ (reference sequence). The CDR3 runs 15 residues.

In this sample, this clone turned up a few times. A far larger clone is just one base off, so this is likely a read error. The same CDR3 also results from other DNA sequences found in this sample. The V call is TRBV5-6, the J call TRBJ2-1; 9 nucleotides match TRBD1. Trimming took 2 bases from V and 4 from J; bases not matched to a gene: 4. The CDR3 is made up of 15 amino acids. The germline V gene has CDR1 SGHDT and CDR2 YYEEEE. The CDR3 DNA sequence: TGTGCCAGCAGCTTCGGGGACAGGGCATACAATGAGCAGTTCTTC. This encodes CASSFGDRAYNEQFF. Filled out from reference TRBV5-6 and TRBJ2-1, the complete variable domain reads DAGVTQSPTHLIKTRGQQVTLRCSPKSGHDTVSWYQQALGQGPQFIFQYYEEEERQRGNFPDRFSGHQFPNYSSELNVNALLLGDSALYLCASSFGDRAYNEQFFGPGTRLTVL.

The CDR3 is CASRKDRALLGSNQPQHF. In DNA, the CDR3 is TGTGCCAGCAGGAAGGACAGGGCCCTCTTGGGTAGCAATCAGCCCCAGCATTTT. V gene TRBV2 combines with J gene TRBJ1-5; 8 bases map to TRBD1. Germline V lookup: CDR1 SNHLY, CDR2 FYNNEI. Trimming removed 6 bases from V and 0 bases from J; junction bases left unmatched: 13. The CDR3 length is 18 residues.

The chain couples TRBV5-4 to TRBJ1-1, with TRBD1 matching over 7 bases. V shed 4 bases, J shed 4 bases, and the junction held 10 bases outside the gene matches. Germline CDR1 reads SGHNT; CDR2 reads YYREEE (reference sequence). The CDR3 length is 15 residues. The chain's CDR3 is CASSTRQGVITEAFF. CDR3 coding DNA: TGTGCCAGCAGCACTAGACAGGGTGTCATCACTGAAGCTTTCTTT.

V usage is TRBV11-2 and J usage is TRBJ2-5; D is possibly TRBD1 (5 bases). The germline gives CDR1 SGHAT, CDR2 FQNNGV. Trimming removed 2 bases at V and 2 bases at J, with 12 bases between. This CDR3 is built from 15 residues. The CDR3 region has the DNA TGTGCCAGCAGCTTAAGTCCAGGGTCTCAAGAGACCCAGTACTTC. Translation gives CASSLSPGSQETQYF. Using reference TRBV11-2 and TRBJ2-5 for the parts outside the CDR3, the full variable domain is EAGVAQSPRYKIIEKRQSVAFWCNPISGHATLYWYQQILGQGPKLLIQFQNNGVVDDSQLPKDRFSAERLKGVDSTLKIQPAKLEDSAVYLCASSLSPGSQETQYFGPGTRLLVL.

This clone was picked up one time. This rearrangement joins TRBV13 to TRBJ2-7; 8 bases line up with TRBD1. The CDR3 consists of 16 residues. V shed 0 bases and J 0 bases; nucleotides not matched to a gene: 4. Germline V gene sequence: CDR1 PRHDT, CDR2 FYEKMQ (reference sequence). CDR3 sequence: CASSLGGTGNSYEQYF. DNA for the CDR3: TGTGCCAGCAGCTTAGGGGGGACAGGCAACTCCTACGAGCAGTACTTC.

This clone is medium-sized by share. The gene calls are TRBV4-1 and TRBJ1-2; tentative D call: TRBD1 (6 bases). The CDR3 extends over 15 amino acids. CDR1 is MGHRA and CDR2 is YSYEKL in the germline V gene. Trimming removed 8 bases from V and 3 bases from J, with 19 bases in between. CDR3 loop: CASGELRAGDYGYTF. The CDR3 bases are TGCGCCAGCGGCGAACTTCGGGCAGGGGACTATGGCTACACCTTC.

The chain joins TRBV6-5 to TRBJ2-6; D is possibly TRBD1 (6 bases). The CDR3 runs 14 residues. Between the trimmed V and J ends, which lost 7 bases and 4 bases, there was a span of 11 bases. Germline V gene lookup returns CDR1 MNHEY and CDR2 SVGAGI. For the CDR3, the DNA is TGTGCCAGCAACAGGGCCCCCGGGGCCAACGTCCTGACTTTC. This sequence encodes CASNRAPGANVLTF.